A single sample gave rise to the 23 T cell receptor beta chains below, sequenced in a study of T cell responses to AZD1222 COVID-19 vaccine. The assay was immunoSEQ multiplex PCR, and TCRdb's table has in-frame clones only and misses some. The sample has 80,000 to 95,000 clones; about nine tenths are singletons. The sample in question was peripheral blood, obtained on day 0 of AZD1222 vaccination. The receptors originated from an adult in good health.

The chain is built from TRBV20-1 and TRBJ2-4, with TRBD1 matching 8 bases. V was clipped by 3 bases and J by 2 bases; unmatched bases: 9. CDR3 length equals 16 residues. The germline V gene has CDR1 DFQATT and CDR2 SNEGSKA (reference sequence). The CDR3 region is CSASRQGAFTKNIQYF. The DNA of the CDR3 is TGCAGTGCTAGTCGGCAGGGGGCCTTTACCAAAAACATTCAGTACTTC.

The chain joins TRBV12-5 to TRBJ1-2; TRBD1 might be the D (5 bases). The V and J ends lost 3 bases and 4 bases respectively, with 9 bases between them. Germline CDR1 LGHNT, CDR2 FRNRAP. The length of the CDR3 is 13 residues. The CDR3, as DNA: TGTGCTAGTGGTTTCGGGGACCTCTATGGCTACACCTTC. Its protein product is CASGFGDLYGYTF.

V gene TRBV6-6 combines with J gene TRBJ2-3; 13 bases map to TRBD2. V lost 5 bases and J lost 4; bases outside the gene matches: 21. CDR1 and CDR2 from the germline V gene are MNHNY and SVGAGI (reference sequence). The CDR3 consists of 21 residues. The CDR3 DNA follows: TGTGCCAGCAGTCGCCTCAACACAGGACTAGCGGGGGTTAAGGTGGCAGATACGCAGTATTTT. It yields the protein CASSRLNTGLAGVKVADTQYF.

This clone occurred a few times. The chain is built from TRBV15 and TRBJ1-2, with 7 bases lining up with TRBD1. Germline V gives CDR1 LNHNV, CDR2 YYDKDF (reference sequence). This CDR3 contains 15 residues. V was pared by 2 bases and J by 7 bases, with 10 bases of the junction left unmatched. The CDR3 loop is CATSRQKTGVGGYTF. The DNA for the CDR3 is TGTGCCACCAGCAGACAAAAAACAGGGGTCGGTGGCTACACCTTC.

The chain is built from TRBV6-2 or TRBV6-3 and TRBJ1-2; tentative D call: TRBD1 (6 bases). The germline V and J ends were trimmed by 2 bases and 5 bases, with 12 bases remaining between them. The length of the CDR3 is 14 residues. Germline V lookup: CDR1 MNHEY, CDR2 SVGEGT. The DNA of the CDR3 is TGTGCCAGCAGTTACGAAGGGGGGATATATGGCTACACCTTC. Protein sequence: CASSYEGGIYGYTF.

The chain has TRBV3-1 (or the pseudogene TRBV3-2) and TRBJ1-1; no definite D call. This CDR3 has 14 residues. Germline V gives CDR1 LGHDT, CDR2 YNNKEL (reference sequence). Trimming removed 1 base at V and 3 bases at J, with 9 bases between. CDR3 protein: CASSQGTLHTEAFF. Here the CDR3 DNA reads TGTGCCAGCAGCCAAGGTACACTGCACACTGAAGCTTTCTTT.

The chain links TRBV30 to TRBJ1-4, with 8 nucleotides matching TRBD1. With 1 base clipped from V and 7 bases from J, the junction kept 14 bases outside the gene matches. Per the germline V gene, CDR1 is GTSNPN and CDR2 is SVGIG (reference sequence). The CDR3 sequence is 17 residues long. The CDR3 is CAWSGRPGTGLGEKLFF. CDR3 nucleotides: TGTGCCTGGAGTGGGAGACCCGGGACAGGCTTAGGTGAAAAACTGTTTTTT.

This clone was seen a single time. The CDR3 nucleotides read TGCGCCAGCAGCTTGGGCTGGACTAGCGGCACAGATACGCAGTATTTT. The encoded protein is CASSLGWTSGTDTQYF. V gene TRBV5-1 combines with J gene TRBJ2-3, with 9 nucleotides matching TRBD2. Germline V gene lookup returns CDR1 SGHRS and CDR2 YFSETQ. This CDR3 comprises 16 residues. J lost 1 base, V lost 0 bases, and 3 bases had no gene match.

V usage is TRBV5-6 and J usage is TRBJ1-1; 9 nucleotides line up with TRBD1. Germline V gene lookup returns CDR1 SGHDT and CDR2 YYEEEE. V dropped 3 bases and J dropped 5; count of bases not matched to a gene: 11. The CDR3 has 16 amino acids. CDR3 DNA sequence: TGTGCCAGCAGCTCGGGCCTGGACAGGGGTGTAACTGAAGCTTTCTTT. Protein: CASSSGLDRGVTEAFF.

The rearrangement uses TRBV12-5 and TRBJ2-5; 12 bases agree with TRBD2. The CDR3 loop spans 15 amino acids. J lost 5 bases, V lost 3 bases, and 4 bases had no gene match. The germline V gene encodes CDR1 LGHNT and CDR2 FRNRAP. Here the CDR3 reads CASGFDGLAGETQYF. CDR3 nucleotide sequence: TGTGCTAGTGGTTTCGACGGACTAGCGGGGGAGACCCAGTACTTC.

The V and J genes are TRBV28 and TRBJ1-6; TRBD1 matches 7 bases. This CDR3 spans 13 amino acids. The V and J ends lost 6 bases and 9 bases, in that order; junction bases with no gene match: 5. Germline V gene lookup returns CDR1 MDHEN and CDR2 SYDVKM. The CDR3 nucleotides are TGTGCCAGCAGACCCGGACAGGCTTCACCCCTCCACTTT. Its protein product is CASRPGQASPLHF.

The V and J genes are TRBV5-4 and TRBJ2-1; D may match TRBD1 or TRBD2 (6 bases each). The CDR3 contains 13 residues. Deletions cut 3 bases from V and 8 bases from J, with 12 bases between. CDR1 is SGHNT, CDR2 YYREEE, per germline (reference sequence). The CDR3 DNA reads TGTGCCAGCAGCTCCCCGGGGGCCCATGAGCAGTTCTTC. It is translated as CASSSPGAHEQFF.

The CDR3 nucleotides are TGTGCCATTGGGGCAGGGCAATCTAATGAAAAACTGTTTTTT. This sequence encodes CAIGAGQSNEKLFF. The V and J genes are TRBV10-3 and TRBJ1-4; tentative D call: TRBD1 (5 bases). The CDR3 consists of 14 residues. Trimming stripped 9 bases from V and 3 bases from J, with 14 bases between. Germline-derived CDR1 and CDR2 are ENHRY and SYGVKD.

The chain links TRBV18 to TRBJ2-5, with 11 bases identical to TRBD2. CDR3 size: 16 residues. V trimming: 3 bases; J trimming: 2 bases; junction bases outside the gene matches: 5. Germline-derived CDR1 and CDR2 are KGHSH and LQKENI. CDR3 DNA: TGTGCCAGCTCACCCTTGGCTAGCGGGGGGCAAGAGACCCAGTACTTC. Translating gives CASSPLASGGQETQYF.

V is TRBV30 and J is TRBJ2-1, with D hard to call. This CDR3 contains 13 residues. Germline loops: CDR1 GTSNPN, CDR2 SVGIG (reference sequence). The V end lost 2 bases, the J end lost 10 bases, and 15 bases lay between the germline ends. The CDR3 here is CAWSIFSSNEQFF. Written as DNA, the CDR3 is TGTGCCTGGAGTATTTTTAGCAGCAACGAGCAGTTCTTC. The full variable domain, completed using reference TRBV30 and TRBJ2-1, is SQTIHQWPATLVQPVGSPLSLECTVEGTSNPNLYWYRQAAGRGLQLLFYSVGIGQISSEVPQNLSASRPQDRQFILSSKKLLLSDSGFYLCAWSIFSSNEQFFGPGTRLTVL.

The chain recombines TRBV14 with TRBJ1-1; no clear D gene. Germline V gene sequence: CDR1 SGHDN, CDR2 FVKESK. The CDR3 has 13 residues. V dropped 1 base and J dropped 6 bases, with 9 bases sitting between them. In DNA, the CDR3 is TGTGCCAGCAGCCAAGTTACAGATGCTGAAGCTTTCTTT. Translation gives CASSQVTDAEAFF.

In its sample, this clone was seen once. This sequence joins TRBV4-1 and TRBJ1-5, with D possibly being TRBD1 (5 bases). Germline CDR1 reads MGHRA; CDR2 reads YSYEKL. The CDR3 runs to 13 residues. V lost 1 base and J 7 bases, leaving 8 bases between the germline ends. The CDR3 is CASSQAGKQPQHF. In DNA, the CDR3 is TGCGCCAGCAGCCAAGCAGGGAAACAGCCCCAGCATTTT.

The chain carries TRBV5-4 and TRBJ1-1, with unresolved D. The CDR3 has 15 residues. The germline gives CDR1 SGHNT, CDR2 YYREEE (reference sequence). Trimming took off 3 bases at V and 6 bases at J, with 18 bases between the two ends. The CDR3 protein is CASSWRLDQRAEAFF. The CDR3 nucleotides read TGTGCCAGCAGCTGGAGACTGGACCAGAGAGCTGAAGCTTTCTTT.

The chain uses TRBV27 and TRBJ1-1, with D unresolved. V lost 8 bases to trimming and J lost 2 bases, with 9 bases between them. The V gene's germline CDR1 is MNHEY and CDR2 SMNVEV (reference sequence). The CDR3 spans 12 residues. The CDR3 region has the DNA TGTGCCAGCGGCAATCTTAACACTGAAGCTTTCTTT. Translation gives CASGNLNTEAFF.

The CDR3 DNA follows: TGTGCCAGCAGCATGGGACGGACGATCAACACTGAAGCTTTCTTT. This sequence encodes CASSMGRTINTEAFF. The V and J genes are TRBV6-5 and TRBJ1-1; possible D gene TRBD1, 5 bases. With 6 bases removed from V and 2 bases from J, the gap between germline ends came to 16 bases. The CDR3 spans 15 residues. Germline V gene sequence: CDR1 MNHEY, CDR2 SVGAGI.

This chain joins TRBV28 and TRBJ1-1; D is perhaps TRBD1 (6 bases). This CDR3 is 14 amino acids long. The germline CDR1 and CDR2 sequences are MDHEN and SYDVKM. The germline V and J ends were trimmed by 6 bases and 2 bases, with 13 bases remaining between them. CDR3 DNA sequence: TGTGCCAGCAGAAGCGGACAGACCAACACTGAAGCTTTCTTT. Its translation is CASRSGQTNTEAFF.

The chain is built from TRBV14 and TRBJ1-1; D is undetermined. V dropped 0 bases and J dropped 2 bases, with 13 bases sitting between them. From germline, CDR1 is SGHDN and CDR2 FVKESK. The CDR3 has 16 residues. CDR3 DNA: TGTGCCAGCAGCCAAGATCGGTACAGCCCTAACACTGAAGCTTTCTTT. Protein: CASSQDRYSPNTEAFF.

This clone was found a few times. The chain is built from TRBV3-1 (or the pseudogene TRBV3-2) and TRBJ1-6; the D gene is possibly TRBD1 (5 bases). The CDR3 has 16 residues. Trimming took 5 bases from V and 7 from J, leaving 18 bases between them. Germline CDR1 and CDR2: LGHDT and YNNKEL (reference sequence). DNA of the CDR3: TGTGCCAGCAGCTCCTATGGGGCCGGGGGGAATTCACCCCTCCACTTT. It yields the protein CASSSYGAGGNSPLHF.